The entry that follows covers one T cell receptor beta chain sequence. Antigen specificity is unknown. The limits of the CDR3 on the DNA are not certain, so only TCRdb's listed CDR3 is given. The data originate from a study of early T cells in non-severe SARS-CoV-2 infection. TCRdb re-called the 5' RACE reads through MiXCR, storing one row per CDR3 protein. The sample lists about 55,000 distinct CDR3 sequences, approximately 8% seen once, with about 4.2% in the top ten. Study-wide points: There was a bias toward anti-spike CD8 responses in VDJdb matching, which missed private and CD4 specificities.

This clonotype was sampled from an adult who was a healthcare worker with PCR-confirmed SARS-CoV-2 infection or an uninfected control (not recorded which). Material: whole blood.

The CDR3 sequence is CASSQGVAGGIYEQYF. This rearrangement joins TRBV3-2 to TRBJ2-7; TRBD1 was called by the table and not checked on the DNA. TRBV3-2 is listed as a pseudogene. Inclusive of both ends, the CDR3 amounts to 16 amino acids.